This TCR beta chain was documented in a study of cytomegalovirus exposure and HLA in healthy donors. Across the study: Early on, a data release was issued that held roughly 86 million unique TCRs from HLA-typed donors.

Whole-study findings and limits: Later analysis associated a missense DCLRE1C variant with TCR beta V- and J-gene trimming. A later analysis linked 16,951 TCR beta sequences to HLA alleles at 0.05 false discovery rate.

Worth noting for this clone: Its specificity is not known.

The junction had 5 bases not matched to a gene; V was cut back by 2 bases and J by 2 bases. Germline values: CDR1 SGDLS, CDR2 YYNGEE. The CDR3 is 17 residues long. The PCR had 60 Vbeta and 13 Jbeta primers. Using immunoSEQ multiplex PCR, the repertoire was profiled, and TCRdb retains in-frame clones only, with some absent. The data show some 150,000 clones, approximately 79% seen once. The sequencing sample was made of PBMCs. The source is a man aged 45-65 years in good health and CMV-seropositive. The chain couples TRBV9 to TRBJ2-1; 12 bases align to TRBD2. The CDR3 is CASSVGLAGFPYNEQFF. The CDR3 nucleotides are TGTGCCAGCAGCGTTGGACTAGCGGGGTTTCCCTACAATGAGCAGTTCTTC.